This T cell receptor (beta chain) emerged from a study of identifying expanded T cells in peripheral blood. The study's findings and limits: Clone count variance between roughly 2-week samples rose with total template count. Technical replicates showed about 1.1 changed clones; two weeks about 16; four weeks 19.

V lost 5 bases, J lost 4 bases, and 2 bases stayed unmatched. Germline loops: CDR1 SGHTA, CDR2 FQGTGA. This CDR3 contains 13 residues. This clone was recorded only once. Its antigen is still unknown. At the DNA level, this CDR3 is encoded by other sequences in the same sample as well. No infections or other immune events were documented during collection. Libraries were prepared by immunoSEQ multiplex PCR; TCRdb keeps only in-frame clonotypes and omits some of them. The sample carries some 130,000 clones, approximately 86% recorded once. Sequenced material: blood. The J gene is TRBJ1-2, the V gene TRBV7-3; 9 bases fit TRBD1. This sequence was found in a person aged 18 to 70 in good health. The CDR3 sequence: CASSLGQGYGYTF. The DNA of the CDR3 is TGTGCCAGCAGCCTGGGACAGGGCTATGGCTACACCTTC.